These T cell receptor beta chains were read from a single sample in a study of technical replicates of blood from four donors. The data were produced by immunoSEQ multiplex PCR, yet TCRdb's version contains in-frame clones alone and is incomplete. The sample yields 75,000 to 90,000 clones, under 95% seen once. Sequencing input: T cells isolated from PBMCs. The origin of the receptors is a human donor in good health. Each CDR3 is given with its conserved first and last residue. A D gene is named only where the DNA matches it firmly. Expanded clones get a size class; other rows say once, few or many, or leave the size out.

d_gene	v_gene	abundance	j_gene	CDR3nt	CDR3aa
TRBD2	TRBV29-1	.	TRBJ2-1	TGCAGCATCGGGACTAGCGGGAGGAAGGGCCTCAATGAGCAGTTCTTC	CSIGTSGRKGLNEQFF
TRBD1	TRBV5-1	once	TRBJ2-7	TGCGCCAGCAGCTGGGGACAGGGATCTTCCTACGAGCAGTACTTC	CASSWGQGSSYEQYF
.	TRBV6-5	.	TRBJ1-5	TGTGCCAGCAGTACCCTGGGGGGGCCCCAGCATTTT	CASSTLGGPQHF
TRBD1	TRBV10-2	.	TRBJ1-4	TGCGCCAGCACCACGTCCCCGACAGGGGGGGAAAAACTGTTTTTT	CASTTSPTGGEKLFF
.	TRBV6-5	.	TRBJ1-4	TGTGCCAGCGCTGCGCGCGGTGAGGAAAAACTGTTTTTT	CASAARGEEKLFF
TRBD2	TRBV5-1	.	TRBJ2-7	TGCGCCAGCAGCGCAGGACTAGCGGGGGAATTTCCCTACGAGCAGTACTTC	CASSAGLAGEFPYEQYF
TRBD2	TRBV10-2	.	TRBJ2-3	TGCGCCAGCAGTGAGGGTAGCGGGGGGTCAGATACGCAGTATTTT	CASSEGSGGSDTQYF
TRBD1	TRBV28	.	TRBJ1-2	TGTGCCAGCAGCCGACTACAGGGGGCTTCTAACTATGGCTACACCTTC	CASSRLQGASNYGYTF
TRBD2	TRBV4-1	.	TRBJ2-1	TGCGCCAGCAGCCAACCCGAGCGGGGGGTGATGAATGAGCAGTTCTTC	CASSQPERGVMNEQFF
TRBD1	TRBV27	.	TRBJ2-7	TGTGTCAGCAGTTTTGGGACAGGAGTCTACGAGCAGTACTTC	CVSSFGTGVYEQYF
.	TRBV6-1	.	TRBJ1-4	TGTGCCAGCAGTGAAGTAGAGCTTAGGACAAGGTTGTTTTTT	CASSEVELRTRLFF
TRBD2	TRBV5-4	once	TRBJ2-2	TGTGCCAGCAGCTTGCGGGAGGGCCAGGCCGGGGAGCTGTTTTTT	CASSLREGQAGELFF
TRBD1	TRBV4-1	.	TRBJ1-1	TGCGCCAGCAGCCCCAGTATAAACAGGGGGCTGATGAACACTGAAGCTTTCTTT	CASSPSINRGLMNTEAFF
TRBD2	TRBV14	once	TRBJ2-7	TGTGCCAGCAGCCAAGATCCCGGTTTGCGGGGGGCGCCCGGCTCCTACGAGCAGTACTTC	CASSQDPGLRGAPGSYEQYF
.	TRBV6-5	.	TRBJ1-5	TGTGCCAGCAGTTATTCAGGATCGAGCAATCAGCCCCAGCATTTT	CASSYSGSSNQPQHF
TRBD1	TRBV5-1	.	TRBJ1-1	TGCGCCAGCAGCTCGCGGGACAGGGGTCTGACTGAAGCTTTCTTT	CASSSRDRGLTEAFF
.	TRBV10-3	.	TRBJ1-1	TGTGCCATCAGTCCCAATTGGGAGGGGGCTGAAGCTTTCTTT	CAISPNWEGAEAFF
TRBD2	TRBV9	.	TRBJ2-3	TGTGCCAGCAGCGAACTACTAGCGACTAGCACAGATACGCAGTATTTT	CASSELLATSTDTQYF
TRBD2	TRBV9	once	TRBJ2-2	TGTGCCAGCAGCGACCCCTCCGGGGGGTGGATCACCGGGGAGCTGTTTTTT	CASSDPSGGWITGELFF
TRBD1	TRBV5-5	.	TRBJ2-7	TGTGCCAGCAGCATGACAGGGTACGAGCAGTACTTC	CASSMTGYEQYF
.	TRBV5-1	.	TRBJ1-1	TGCGCCAGCAGCTTGGATGGCTTCCGCAAGAACACTGAAGCTTTCTTT	CASSLDGFRKNTEAFF
TRBD2	TRBV5-1	.	TRBJ2-5	TGCGCCAGCAGCTTCGGCGGGGGGACCCAAGAGACCCAGTACTTC	CASSFGGGTQETQYF
.	TRBV4-2	once	TRBJ2-7	TGTGCCAGCAGCCAAGATGGGTGGATTGAGACAGGCTCCTACGAGCAGTACTTC	CASSQDGWIETGSYEQYF
TRBD1	TRBV19	.	TRBJ1-5	TGTGCCAGTAGTATGGGGACAGGGAATCAGCCCCAGCATTTT	CASSMGTGNQPQHF
.	TRBV14	.	TRBJ2-7	TGTGCCAGCAGCCAGCAACAGAGTGAGTACGAGCAGTACTTC	CASSQQQSEYEQYF